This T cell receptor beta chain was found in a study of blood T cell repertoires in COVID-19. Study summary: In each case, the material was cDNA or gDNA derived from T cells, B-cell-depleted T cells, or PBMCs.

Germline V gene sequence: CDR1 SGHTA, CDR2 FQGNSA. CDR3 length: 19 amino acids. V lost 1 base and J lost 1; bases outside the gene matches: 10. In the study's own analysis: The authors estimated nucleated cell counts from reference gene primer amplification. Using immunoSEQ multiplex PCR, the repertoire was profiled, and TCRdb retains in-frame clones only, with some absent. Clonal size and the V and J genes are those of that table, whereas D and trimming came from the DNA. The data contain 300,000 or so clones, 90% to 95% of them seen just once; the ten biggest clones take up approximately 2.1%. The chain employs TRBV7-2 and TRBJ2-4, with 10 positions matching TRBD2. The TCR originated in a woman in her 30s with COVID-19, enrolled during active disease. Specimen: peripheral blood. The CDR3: CASSLELAGSKAAKNIQYF. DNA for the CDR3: TGTGCCAGCAGCTTAGAACTAGCGGGATCAAAAGCGGCCAAAAACATTCAGTACTTC. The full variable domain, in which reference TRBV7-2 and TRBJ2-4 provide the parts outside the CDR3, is GAGVSQSPSNKVTEKGKDVELRCDPISGHTALYWYRQSLGQGLEFLIYFQGNSAPDKSGLPSDRFSAERTGGSVSTLTIQRTQQEDSAVYLCASSLELAGSKAAKNIQYFGAGTRLSVL.